Detailed here is one TCR beta chain. The sample belongs to a study of blood T cell repertoires in COVID-19. Study summary: Some COVID-19 samples were acute and others convalescent; all came from the United States, Italy and Spain. T cells, B-cell-depleted T cells, or PBMCs supplied cDNA or gDNA.

Under the authors' procedure: Amplified reference gene primers provided the basis for estimating nucleated cell counts. TCRdb's copy holds only in-frame clones and misses some; the assay was immunoSEQ multiplex PCR. The V and J calls and the clone size are those of that table, but D and trimming were determined from the DNA. The profile shows about 71,000 clones, 82% of them singletons. Deletions cut 1 base from V and 9 bases from J, with 16 bases between. The germline CDR1 and CDR2 sequences are SEHNR and FQNEAQ (reference sequence). This CDR3 is 15 amino acids long. The TCR originated in a woman of 80 years or more with acute or convalescent COVID-19. The sample consisted of peripheral blood. This chain links TRBV7-9 with TRBJ2-1; D perhaps matches TRBD2 (6 bases). The CDR3 is CASSLVAVPKLEQFF. In DNA form, the CDR3 reads TGTGCCAGCAGCTTAGTAGCGGTACCTAAACTTGAGCAGTTCTTC.